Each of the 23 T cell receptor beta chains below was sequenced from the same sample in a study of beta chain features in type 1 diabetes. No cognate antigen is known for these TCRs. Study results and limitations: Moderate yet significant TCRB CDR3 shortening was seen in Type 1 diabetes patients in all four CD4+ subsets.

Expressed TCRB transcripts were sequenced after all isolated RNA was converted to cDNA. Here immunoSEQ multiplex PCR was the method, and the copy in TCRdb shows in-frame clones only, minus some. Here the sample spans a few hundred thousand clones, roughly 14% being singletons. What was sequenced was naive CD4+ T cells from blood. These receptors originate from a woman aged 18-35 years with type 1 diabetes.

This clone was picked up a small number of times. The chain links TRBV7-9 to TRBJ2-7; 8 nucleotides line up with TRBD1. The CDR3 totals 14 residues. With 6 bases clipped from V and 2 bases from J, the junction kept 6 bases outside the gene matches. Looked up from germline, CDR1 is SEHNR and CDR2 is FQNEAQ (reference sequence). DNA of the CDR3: TGTGCCAGCAGTCCGGGACAGGACCCCTACGAGCAGTACTTC. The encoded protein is CASSPGQDPYEQYF.

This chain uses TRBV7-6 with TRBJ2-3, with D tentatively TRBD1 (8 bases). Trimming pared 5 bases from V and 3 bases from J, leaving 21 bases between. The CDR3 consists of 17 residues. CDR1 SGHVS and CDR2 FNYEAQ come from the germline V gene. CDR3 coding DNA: TGTGCCAGCAGCATTCAGGGGGCGGGAGTCAGAACAGATACGCAGTATTTT. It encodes CASSIQGAGVRTDTQYF. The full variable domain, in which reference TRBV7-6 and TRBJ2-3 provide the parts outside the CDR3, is GAGVSQSPRYKVTKRGQDVALRCDPISGHVSLYWYRQALGQGPEFLTYFNYEAQQDKSGLPNDRFSAERPEGSISTLTIQRTEQRDSAMYRCASSIQGAGVRTDTQYFGPGTRLTVL.

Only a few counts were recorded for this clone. The CDR3 region has the DNA TGTGCCAGCAGCGTAGAGTCGCGGGAGGGCCGCAATGAGCAGTTCTTC. This gives the protein CASSVESREGRNEQFF. V and J are TRBV9 and TRBJ2-1, with 9 bases that match TRBD2. V shed 0 bases, J shed 6 bases, and the junction held 7 bases outside the gene matches. Germline V gene lookup returns CDR1 SGDLS and CDR2 YYNGEE. The CDR3 runs 16 residues.

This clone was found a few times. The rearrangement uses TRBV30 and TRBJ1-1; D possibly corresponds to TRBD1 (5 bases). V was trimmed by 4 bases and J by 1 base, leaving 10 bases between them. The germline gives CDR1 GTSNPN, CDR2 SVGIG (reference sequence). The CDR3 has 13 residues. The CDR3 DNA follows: TGTGCCTGGACCCGGGGGTCGAACACTGAAGCTTTCTTT. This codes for CAWTRGSNTEAFF.

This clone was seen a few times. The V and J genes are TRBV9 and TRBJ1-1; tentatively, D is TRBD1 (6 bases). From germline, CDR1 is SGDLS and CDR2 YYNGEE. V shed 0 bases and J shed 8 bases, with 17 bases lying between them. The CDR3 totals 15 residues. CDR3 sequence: CASSVALSTGPEAFF. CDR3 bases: TGTGCCAGCAGCGTAGCCCTTTCGACAGGTCCAGAAGCTTTCTTT.

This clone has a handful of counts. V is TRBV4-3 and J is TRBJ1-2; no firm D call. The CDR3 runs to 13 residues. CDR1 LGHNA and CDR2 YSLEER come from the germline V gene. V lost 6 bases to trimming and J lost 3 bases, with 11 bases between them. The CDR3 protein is CASRQIPYYGYTF. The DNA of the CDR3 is TGCGCCAGCAGGCAAATTCCCTACTATGGCTACACCTTC.

The CDR3: CASSKKGSYEQYF. CDR3 nucleotide sequence: TGTGCCAGCAGCAAGAAGGGGTCCTACGAGCAGTACTTC. This chain uses TRBV21-1 with TRBJ2-7; the table's D call of TRBD1 was not tested on the DNA. TRBV21-1 is a recognized pseudogene. The CDR3 is 13 amino acids.

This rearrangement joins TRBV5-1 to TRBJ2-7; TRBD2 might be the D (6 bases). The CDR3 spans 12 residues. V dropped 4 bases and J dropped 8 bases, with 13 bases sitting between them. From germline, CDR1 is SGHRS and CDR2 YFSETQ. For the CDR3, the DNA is TGCGCCAGCAGCGCAGACCGGGAGCAGCAGTACTTC. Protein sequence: CASSADREQQYF.

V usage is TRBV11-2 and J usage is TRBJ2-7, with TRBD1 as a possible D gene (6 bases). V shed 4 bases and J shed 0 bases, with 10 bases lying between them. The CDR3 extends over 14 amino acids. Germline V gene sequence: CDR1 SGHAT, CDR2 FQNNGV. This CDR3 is CASSSDRISYEQYF. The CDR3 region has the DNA TGTGCCAGCAGCTCTGACAGGATCTCCTACGAGCAGTACTTC. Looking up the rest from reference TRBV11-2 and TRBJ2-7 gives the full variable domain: EAGVAQSPRYKIIEKRQSVAFWCNPISGHATLYWYQQILGQGPKLLIQFQNNGVVDDSQLPKDRFSAERLKGVDSTLKIQPAKLEDSAVYLCASSSDRISYEQYFGPGTRLTVT.

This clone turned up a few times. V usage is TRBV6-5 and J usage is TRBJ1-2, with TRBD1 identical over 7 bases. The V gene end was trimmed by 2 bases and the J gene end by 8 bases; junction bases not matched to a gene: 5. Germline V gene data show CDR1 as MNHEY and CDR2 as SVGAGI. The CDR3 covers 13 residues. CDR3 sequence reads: CASSYRDRDGYTF. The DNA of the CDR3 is TGTGCCAGCAGTTACCGAGACAGGGACGGCTACACCTTC.

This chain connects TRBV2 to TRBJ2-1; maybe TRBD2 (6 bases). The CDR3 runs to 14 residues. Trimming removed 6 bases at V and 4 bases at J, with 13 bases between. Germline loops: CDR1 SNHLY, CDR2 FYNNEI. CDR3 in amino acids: CASRRLGEYNEQFF. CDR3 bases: TGTGCCAGCAGAAGACTAGGGGAGTACAATGAGCAGTTCTTC.

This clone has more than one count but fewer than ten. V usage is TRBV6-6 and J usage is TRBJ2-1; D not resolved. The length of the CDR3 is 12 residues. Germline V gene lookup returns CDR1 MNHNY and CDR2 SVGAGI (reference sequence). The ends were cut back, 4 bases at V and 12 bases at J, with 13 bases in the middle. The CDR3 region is CASSSLDAVQFF. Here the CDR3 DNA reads TGTGCCAGCAGTTCCCTAGACGCGGTGCAGTTCTTC.

The CDR3 bases are TGTGCCAGCAGTTACTCGAGGACTAGCGGGAGGGACGAGCAGTACTTC. This sequence encodes CASSYSRTSGRDEQYF. The chain is built from TRBV6-6 and TRBJ2-7; TRBD2 agrees at 15 bases. The CDR3 is 16 residues long. Germline V gene sequence: CDR1 MNHNY, CDR2 SVGAGI (reference sequence). The V and J ends lost 0 bases and 5 bases, in that order; junction bases with no gene match: 2.

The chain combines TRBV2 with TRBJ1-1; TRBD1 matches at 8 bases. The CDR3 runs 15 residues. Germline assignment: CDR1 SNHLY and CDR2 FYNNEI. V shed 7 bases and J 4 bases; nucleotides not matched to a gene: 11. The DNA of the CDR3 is TGTGCCAGCAACCGAATCGGACAGGGAGGCACTGAAGCTTTCTTT. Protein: CASNRIGQGGTEAFF.

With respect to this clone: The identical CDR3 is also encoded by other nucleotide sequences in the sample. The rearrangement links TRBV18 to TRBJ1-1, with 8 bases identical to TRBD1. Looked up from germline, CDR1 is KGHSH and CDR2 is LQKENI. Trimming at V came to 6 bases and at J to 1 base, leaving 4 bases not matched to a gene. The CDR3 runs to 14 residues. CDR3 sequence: CASSPGQANTEAFF. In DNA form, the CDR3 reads TGTGCCAGCTCTCCGGGACAGGCGAACACTGAAGCTTTCTTT. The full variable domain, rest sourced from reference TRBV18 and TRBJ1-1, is NAGVMQNPRHLVRRRGQEARLRCSPMKGHSHVYWYRQLPEEGLKFMVYLQKENIIDESGMPKERFSAEFPKEGPSILRIQQVVRGDSAAYFCASSPGQANTEAFFGQGTRLTVV.

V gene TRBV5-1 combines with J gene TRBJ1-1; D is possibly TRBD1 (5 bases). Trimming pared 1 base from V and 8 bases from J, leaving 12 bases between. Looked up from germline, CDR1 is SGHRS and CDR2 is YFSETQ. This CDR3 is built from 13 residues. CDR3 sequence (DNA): TGCGCCAGCAGCTTGAGCCCCCAGGGAGAAGCTTTCTTT. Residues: CASSLSPQGEAFF.

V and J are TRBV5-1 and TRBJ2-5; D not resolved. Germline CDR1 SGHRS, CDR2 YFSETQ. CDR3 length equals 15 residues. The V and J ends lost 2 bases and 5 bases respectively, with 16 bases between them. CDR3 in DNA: TGCGCCAGCAGCTTAGCTGAGGTTGGTTGGGAGACCCAGTACTTC. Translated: CASSLAEVGWETQYF.

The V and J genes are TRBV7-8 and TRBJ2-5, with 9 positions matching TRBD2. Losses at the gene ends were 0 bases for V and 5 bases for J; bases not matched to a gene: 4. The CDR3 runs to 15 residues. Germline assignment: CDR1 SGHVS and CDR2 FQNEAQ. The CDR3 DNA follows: TGTGCCAGCAGCTTAGCCCGCCTAGCGGGGGAGACCCAGTACTTC. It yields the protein CASSLARLAGETQYF.

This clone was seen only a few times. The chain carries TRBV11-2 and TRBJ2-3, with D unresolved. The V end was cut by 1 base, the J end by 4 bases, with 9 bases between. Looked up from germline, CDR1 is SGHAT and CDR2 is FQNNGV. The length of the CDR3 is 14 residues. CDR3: CASSLVLAADTQYF. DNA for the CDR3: TGTGCCAGCAGCTTAGTTTTGGCGGCAGATACGCAGTATTTT.

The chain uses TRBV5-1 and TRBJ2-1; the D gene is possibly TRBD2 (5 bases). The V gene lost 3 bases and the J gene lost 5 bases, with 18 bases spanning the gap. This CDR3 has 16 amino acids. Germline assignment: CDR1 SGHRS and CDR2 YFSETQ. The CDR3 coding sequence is TGCGCCAGCAGCTCCCTTGGGTTGGGGAGCAACAATGAGCAGTTCTTC. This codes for CASSSLGLGSNNEQFF.

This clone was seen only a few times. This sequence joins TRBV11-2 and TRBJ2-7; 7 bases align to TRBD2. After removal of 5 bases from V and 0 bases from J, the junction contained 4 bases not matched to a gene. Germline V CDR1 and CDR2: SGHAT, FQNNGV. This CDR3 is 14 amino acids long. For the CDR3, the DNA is TGTGCCAGCAGCCGAATAGCGGGCTCCTACGAGCAGTACGTC. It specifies CASSRIAGSYEQYV.

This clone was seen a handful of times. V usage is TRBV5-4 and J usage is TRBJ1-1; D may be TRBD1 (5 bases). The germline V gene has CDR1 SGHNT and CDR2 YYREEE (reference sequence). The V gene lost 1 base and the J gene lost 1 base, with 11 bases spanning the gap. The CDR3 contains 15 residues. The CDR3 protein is CASSLIDRPNTEAFF. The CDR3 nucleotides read TGTGCCAGCAGCTTGATCGACAGACCGAACACTGAAGCTTTCTTT.

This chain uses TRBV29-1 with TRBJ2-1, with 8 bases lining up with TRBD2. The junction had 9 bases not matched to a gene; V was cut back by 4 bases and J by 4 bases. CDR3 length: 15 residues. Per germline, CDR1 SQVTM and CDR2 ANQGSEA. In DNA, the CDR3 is TGCAGCGTTGTCTGGTTCGGGAGGGGGTACAATGAGCAGTTCTTC. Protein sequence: CSVVWFGRGYNEQFF.